Following are 24 T cell receptor beta chains from one sample sequenced in a study of identical twins. TCRdb reprocessed the 5' RACE reads via MiXCR and lists one record per CDR3 protein. The table includes about 520,000 distinct CDR3 sequences, around 20% detected once. A further study also used this sample, focusing on T cells expressing NK-cell markers.

Material: CD4+ T cells sorted from blood. The receptors derive from a woman between 18 and 30 years old in good health.

This clonotype was detected many times. The chain uses TRBV3-1 and TRBJ2-7, with D uncertain. The ends were cut back, 1 base at V and 3 bases at J, with 13 bases in the middle. Germline CDR1 reads LGHDT; CDR2 reads YNNKEL (reference sequence). This CDR3 is built from 15 residues. The CDR3 reads CASSQAHSFNYEQYF. The CDR3 bases are TGTGCCAGCAGCCAAGCGCACTCTTTTAACTACGAGCAGTACTTC.

This clonotype was picked up a small number of times. The chain employs TRBV20-1 and TRBJ2-7, with D hard to call. CDR1 is DFQATT, CDR2 SNEGSKA, per germline (reference sequence). The CDR3 spans 12 residues. The V gene lost 4 bases and the J gene lost 3 bases, with 10 bases spanning the gap. CDR3 bases: TGCAGTGCTACCTCGCACTTCTACGAGCAGTACTTC. Protein: CSATSHFYEQYF.

This rearrangement joins TRBV5-5 to TRBJ2-2; 12 bases match TRBD2. In germline, CDR1 is SGHKS, CDR2 YYEKEE (reference sequence). The CDR3 covers 17 residues. Trimming took 4 bases from V and 3 from J; bases not matched to a gene: 7. The CDR3 here is CASSLTSGGRYTGELFF. DNA of the CDR3: TGTGCCAGCAGCCTAACTAGCGGGGGGCGCTACACCGGGGAGCTGTTTTTT.

The table lists this clonotype with a few counts. The chain carries TRBV20-1 and TRBJ1-3, with D maybe TRBD1 (5 bases). From germline, CDR1 is DFQATT and CDR2 SNEGSKA (reference sequence). The CDR3 has 14 amino acids. The ends were cut back, 0 bases at V and 4 bases at J, with 10 bases in the middle. The CDR3 region has the DNA TGCAGTGCTAGAGATGGGGGAGGAGGAAACACCATATATTTT. Translated, it gives CSARDGGGGNTIYF.

This clonotype was picked up a small number of times. This chain connects TRBV20-1 to TRBJ2-7; 7 bases are a match to TRBD2. The CDR3 covers 14 residues. V lost 6 bases, J lost 3 bases, and 11 bases stayed unmatched. The germline gives CDR1 DFQATT, CDR2 SNEGSKA (reference sequence). The CDR3 DNA follows: TGCAGTGCAGTCAGCGGGGCTGGAAACTACGAGCAGTACTTC. Translation: CSAVSGAGNYEQYF.

This chain connects TRBV6-1 to TRBJ2-2; maybe TRBD1 (6 bases). This CDR3 has 14 amino acids. The V end was cut by 5 bases, the J end by 6 bases, with 13 bases between. Looked up from germline, CDR1 is MNHNS and CDR2 is SASEGT. The CDR3 loop reads CASSPIQGSGELFF. The CDR3, as DNA: TGTGCCAGCAGTCCCATACAGGGTTCCGGGGAGCTGTTTTTT.

This clonotype was seen a handful of times. The genes are TRBV7-2 and TRBJ2-3; TRBD2 is a possible D gene (6 bases). V was pared by 1 base and J by 5 bases, with 13 bases between. Per the germline V gene, CDR1 is SGHTA and CDR2 is FQGNSA. This CDR3 is built from 15 residues. The chain's CDR3 is CASSLVAAGQDTQYF. The DNA for the CDR3 is TGTGCCAGCAGCTTAGTAGCGGCCGGACAAGATACGCAGTATTTT.

In nucleotides, the CDR3 is TGTGCCAGCAGTTTGGATGGACAGTACCAAGAGACCCAGTACTTC. Translation: CASSLDGQYQETQYF. V usage is TRBV28 and J usage is TRBJ2-5; D perhaps matches TRBD1 (6 bases). The CDR3 has 15 amino acids. Trimming left V 3 bases short and J 0 bases short, with 11 bases between. CDR1 and CDR2 from the germline V gene are MDHEN and SYDVKM.

The J gene is TRBJ2-1, the V gene TRBV20-1; D gene uncertain. V was cut by 0 bases and J by 4 bases, with 19 bases left in between. The CDR3 is made up of 17 amino acids. The germline CDR1 and CDR2 sequences are DFQATT and SNEGSKA (reference sequence). CDR3 in amino acids: CSARDPPGSTRYNEQFF. The CDR3, as DNA: TGCAGTGCTAGAGATCCTCCGGGTTCTACCCGATACAATGAGCAGTTCTTC.

The chain carries TRBV29-1 and TRBJ2-7, with TRBD2 matching 7 bases. Germline values: CDR1 SQVTM, CDR2 ANQGSEA. Losses at the gene ends were 7 bases for V and 2 bases for J; bases not matched to a gene: 5. The CDR3 is made up of 12 amino acids. The CDR3: CSGQRGPYEQYF. In DNA, the CDR3 is TGCAGCGGACAGCGGGGTCCCTACGAGCAGTACTTC.

Concerning this clonotype: A read error may be the cause here, since a much bigger clone is one base away. The rearrangement links TRBV11-3 to TRBJ2-5; D gene ambiguous. The CDR3 consists of 12 residues. Trimming cost V 2 bases and J 5 bases, with 6 bases left between them. Germline V gene sequence: CDR1 SGHNT, CDR2 YENEEA. CDR3 coding DNA: TGTGCCAGCAGCTTATATGAGGAGACCCAGTACTTC. Translated, it gives CASSLYEETQYF.

This clonotype occurred a few times. The V call is TRBV12-5, the J call TRBJ1-1; D unclear. V lost 5 bases to trimming and J lost 1 base, with 2 bases between them. Germline V gene lookup returns CDR1 LGHNT and CDR2 FRNRAP. The CDR3 contains 11 residues. The CDR3 DNA is TGTGCTAGTGGTGGGAACACTGAAGCTTTCTTT. Its translation is CASGGNTEAFF.

This clonotype was recorded a few times. This chain connects TRBV20-1 to TRBJ2-3, with 13 bases aligning to TRBD2. With V trimmed by 4 bases and J by 6 bases, 10 bases remained unmatched. Germline loops: CDR1 DFQATT, CDR2 SNEGSKA (reference sequence). The length of the CDR3 is 16 residues. The CDR3 is CSATETSGGYVDTQYF. The CDR3, as DNA: TGCAGTGCTACCGAGACTAGCGGGGGGTACGTCGATACGCAGTATTTT.

This clonotype has a handful of counts. This chain connects TRBV12-5 to TRBJ2-1; weak D call: TRBD2 (6 bases). The CDR3 covers 16 residues. The germline V gene has CDR1 LGHNT and CDR2 FRNRAP. Trimming left V 1 base short and J 5 bases short, with 15 bases between. The CDR3 DNA reads TGTGCTAGTGGTTTGGCCCGGGCTAGCGCCAACAATGAGCAGTTCTTC. This codes for CASGLARASANNEQFF.

This clonotype was observed many times. This chain links TRBV7-6 with TRBJ2-1; tentatively, D is TRBD1 or TRBD2 (5 bases each). The V gene lost 5 bases and the J gene lost 5 bases, with 13 bases spanning the gap. The CDR3 spans 14 residues. The V gene's germline CDR1 is SGHVS and CDR2 FNYEAQ. The CDR3 DNA reads as TGTGCCAGCAGCCCGGGACCCAAGGACAATGAGCAGTTCTTC. It codes for CASSPGPKDNEQFF.

This chain links TRBV12-3 or TRBV12-4 with TRBJ2-7; TRBD2 aligns across 8 bases. This CDR3 contains 14 residues. Trimming removed 8 bases from V and 3 bases from J; junction bases left unmatched: 9. Here the CDR3 reads CASSRGGGFYEQYF. The CDR3 region has the DNA TGTGCCAGCTCTCGGGGCGGGGGGTTCTACGAGCAGTACTTC.

CDR3 sequence: CASSLVSGSTEAFF. The CDR3, as DNA: TGTGCCAGCAGCTTAGTTTCGGGGTCCACTGAAGCTTTCTTT. This sequence joins TRBV7-9 and TRBJ1-1; D unclear. CDR3 size: 14 residues. The V gene's germline CDR1 is SEHNR and CDR2 FQNEAQ (reference sequence). Trimming took off 1 base at V and 4 bases at J, with 10 bases between the two ends.

This clonotype was counted a single time. The V gene is TRBV20-1, the J gene TRBJ2-2, with 10 positions matching TRBD2. In germline, CDR1 is DFQATT, CDR2 SNEGSKA (reference sequence). V trimming: 2 bases; J trimming: 4 bases; junction bases outside the gene matches: 4. CDR3 size: 15 residues. CDR3 DNA sequence: TGCAGTGCTAGACCCCTAGCGGGAGTCACCGGGGAGCTGTTTTTT. This sequence encodes CSARPLAGVTGELFF.

This clonotype was found many times. The chain is built from TRBV20-1 and TRBJ1-1; a possible D gene is TRBD1 (6 bases). The CDR3 sequence is 13 residues long. The V end was cut by 4 bases, the J end by 3 bases, with 12 bases between. Germline V lookup: CDR1 DFQATT, CDR2 SNEGSKA (reference sequence). The CDR3 spells CSAIIGTYTEAFF. The CDR3 DNA reads as TGCAGTGCTATAATCGGGACATACACTGAAGCTTTCTTT.

This rearrangement joins TRBV4-1 to TRBJ2-1, with D perhaps given as TRBD1 or TRBD2 (6 bases each). The ends were cut back, 0 bases at V and 8 bases at J, with 14 bases in the middle. Germline CDR1 and CDR2: MGHRA and YSYEKL. This CDR3 is 15 amino acids long. For the CDR3, the DNA is TGCGCCAGCAGCCAAGATCTACAGGGCGGGGATGAGCAGTTCTTC. This codes for CASSQDLQGGDEQFF.

This clonotype was picked up many times. This chain joins TRBV6-2 or TRBV6-3 and TRBJ2-2; 9 positions match TRBD1. The germline V gene encodes CDR1 MNHEY and CDR2 SVGEGT. With V trimmed by 4 bases and J by 7 bases, 7 bases remained unmatched. The CDR3 consists of 15 residues. The CDR3: CASSLGDRAFGELFF. CDR3 in DNA: TGTGCCAGCAGTTTGGGGGACAGGGCGTTCGGGGAGCTGTTTTTT.

This clonotype has only a few counts. This sequence joins TRBV12-3 or TRBV12-4 and TRBJ2-3; D is perhaps TRBD1 or TRBD2 (5 bases each). The V and J ends lost 5 bases and 2 bases respectively, with 14 bases between them. The CDR3 extends over 15 amino acids. The DNA of the CDR3 is TGTGCCAGCAGTCCGACACCGGGGCACACAGATACGCAGTATTTT. Protein sequence: CASSPTPGHTDTQYF.

As DNA, the CDR3 is TGTGCCAGCAGCTTCCCCCCCGGGTTAGCGGACGTGTATACGCAGTATTTT. Amino acids: CASSFPPGLADVYTQYF. The chain employs TRBV7-9 and TRBJ2-3, with a weak D call TRBD2 (6 bases). V lost 3 bases, J lost 7 bases, and 23 bases lay in between. The CDR3 is 17 residues long. Germline V gene data show CDR1 as SEHNR and CDR2 as FQNEAQ (reference sequence).

This clonotype was counted at least ten times. The J gene is TRBJ2-3, the V gene TRBV5-1; TRBD2 might be the D (5 bases). V was pared by 3 bases and J by 5 bases, with 16 bases between. CDR1 and CDR2 from the germline V gene are SGHRS and YFSETQ. The CDR3 totals 15 residues. CDR3 DNA sequence: TGCGCCAGCAGCTCCGGGAACTCTGATGGAGATACGCAGTATTTT. Its translation: CASSSGNSDGDTQYF.